Each of the 17 T cell receptor beta chains below was sequenced from the same sample in a study of response to subunit inactivated influenza vaccine (dated by TCRdb to 2016 to 2019). Reading the label with the study, this specimen's time point is: around 42 days after influenza vaccine administration. The library was built by means of RT-PCR. Reads for this sample came from an Illumina HiSeq 2500. TCRdb reprocessed the public reads (quality trimming at Q25 with fastp, clone calling with MiXCR) and kept in-frame beta chains. For every CDR3 protein sequence, its rows merge into one entry that carries the most common genes and DNA. This sample holds over 400,000 distinct CDR3 sequences; around 13% were observed only once. Under 15% of the sample comes from the top ten. Sequences were derived from PBMCs from blood, sampled roughly 6 weeks after vaccination. The receptors come from a man aged 45 to 65 who received an inactivated influenza vaccine. Donor details come from another sample of the same person, matched by shared clones.

The chain joins TRBV7-2 to TRBJ1-1; 11 positions match TRBD1. The length of the CDR3 is 15 residues. Trimming at V came to 4 bases and at J to 3 bases, leaving 4 bases not matched to a gene. Germline CDR1 is SGHTA and CDR2 is FQGNSA. The CDR3 DNA reads TGTGCCAGCAGCTCTCCGGGACAGGGGGACACTGAAGCTTTCTTT. It yields the protein CASSSPGQGDTEAFF.

The table lists this clonotype with many counts. The rearrangement uses TRBV7-9 and TRBJ1-2; D gene uncertain. V was shortened by 3 bases and J by 5 bases, with 10 bases between the two germline ends. Germline V CDR1 and CDR2: SEHNR, FQNEAQ (reference sequence). This CDR3 is 13 amino acids long. DNA of the CDR3: TGTGCCAGCAGCTTCGGGCCACCGTATGGCTACACCTTC. Encoded protein: CASSFGPPYGYTF. The full variable domain, completed using reference TRBV7-9 and TRBJ1-2, is DTGVSQNPRHKITKRGQNVTFRCDPISEHNRLYWYRQTLGQGPEFLTYFQNEAQLEKSRLLSDRFSAERPKGSFSTLEIQRTEQGDSAMYLCASSFGPPYGYTFGSGTRLTVV.

This clonotype has a handful of counts. The chain couples TRBV4-3 to TRBJ2-3; D unclear. Germline loops: CDR1 LGHNA, CDR2 YSLEER. This CDR3 spans 13 amino acids. Trimming stripped 1 base from V and 4 bases from J, with 6 bases between. The CDR3 DNA is TGCGCCAGCAGCCAAGTCGGAGCAGATACGCAGTATTTT. Amino acids: CASSQVGADTQYF.

Ten or more counts support this clonotype. The chain combines TRBV12-3 or TRBV12-4 with TRBJ2-5; D is perhaps TRBD2 (6 bases). V was pared by 4 bases and J by 2 bases, with 11 bases between. CDR3 size: 14 residues. The DNA for the CDR3 is TGTGCCAGCAGTTCCCGTCGGGGGCAAGAGACCCAGTACTTC. Its translation: CASSSRRGQETQYF.

This clonotype was counted a few times. V gene TRBV9 combines with J gene TRBJ1-4; 8 nucleotides match TRBD1. Per the germline V gene, CDR1 is SGDLS and CDR2 is YYNGEE. The CDR3 extends over 15 amino acids. V shed 2 bases and J 1 base; nucleotides not matched to a gene: 1. The CDR3 nucleotides are TGTGCCAGCAGCGTCGGACAGGGAACTAATGAAAAACTGTTTTTT. It is translated as CASSVGQGTNEKLFF.

In this sample, this clonotype turned up a few times. This sequence joins TRBV11-1 and TRBJ1-1; D may be TRBD1 (6 bases). The length of the CDR3 is 15 residues. Germline CDR1 reads SGHAT; CDR2 reads FQDESV (reference sequence). Deletions cut 2 bases from V and 0 bases from J, with 10 bases between. In DNA, the CDR3 is TGTGCCAGCAGCTTATTCAACAGGGTGAACACTGAAGCTTTCTTT. This translates into CASSLFNRVNTEAFF.

This clonotype was counted only a few times. The chain uses TRBV20-1 and TRBJ1-2, with D unclear. This CDR3 spans 13 amino acids. Between the trimmed V and J ends, which lost 4 bases and 5 bases, there was a span of 14 bases. CDR1 and CDR2 (germline): DFQATT, SNEGSKA (reference sequence). The CDR3 nucleotides read TGCAGTGCTAAGAGGCGGCAAGATTATGGCTACACCTTC. Amino acid sequence: CSAKRRQDYGYTF.

The chain is built from TRBV27 and TRBJ2-1, with a possible D match to TRBD1 (6 bases). The CDR3 contains 17 residues. The germline V gene encodes CDR1 MNHEY and CDR2 SMNVEV (reference sequence). V lost 3 bases, J lost 6 bases, and 21 bases lay in between. The CDR3: CASSFEGRGSPGNEQFF. The CDR3 coding sequence is TGTGCCAGCAGTTTCGAGGGAAGGGGGTCTCCTGGCAATGAGCAGTTCTTC.

There are a few counts of this clonotype. The rearrangement joins TRBV12-3 or TRBV12-4 to TRBJ2-7, with D tentatively TRBD1 or TRBD2 (5 bases each). Trimming removed 5 bases from V and 0 bases from J, with 14 bases in between. This CDR3 is built from 15 residues. The CDR3 reads CASSASGDLSYEQYF. The DNA of the CDR3 is TGTGCCAGCAGTGCCTCCGGGGACCTCTCCTACGAGCAGTACTTC.

The rearrangement joins TRBV28 to TRBJ2-5, with TRBD1 as a possible D gene (6 bases). The CDR3 has 16 residues. Trimming left V 4 bases short and J 4 bases short, with 19 bases between. Germline V gives CDR1 MDHEN, CDR2 SYDVKM. For the CDR3, the DNA is TGTGCCAGCAGTTATTACCGGGACCCCAGGGGAGAGACCCAGTACTTC. It is translated as CASSYYRDPRGETQYF.

This rearrangement joins TRBV27 to TRBJ1-5, with 7 bases lining up with TRBD1. The CDR3 loop spans 16 amino acids. The germline gives CDR1 MNHEY, CDR2 SMNVEV (reference sequence). Trimming at V came to 5 bases and at J to 1 base, leaving 8 bases not matched to a gene. CDR3 sequence (DNA): TGTGCCAGCAGTCCCTCAGGGGGTCGGAGCAATCAGCCCCAGCATTTT. Translated: CASSPSGGRSNQPQHF.

The CDR3 DNA reads TGTGCCAGCAGCTTAGAAAGCAGGGGAGAAAACATTCAGTACTTC. This codes for CASSLESRGENIQYF. The chain links TRBV7-2 to TRBJ2-4; a weak D match, TRBD1 (6 bases). In germline, CDR1 is SGHTA, CDR2 FQGNSA. The length of the CDR3 is 15 residues. The V end lost 1 base, the J end lost 5 bases, and 12 bases lay between the germline ends. The full variable domain, its missing parts supplied by reference TRBV7-2 and TRBJ2-4, is GAGVSQSPSNKVTEKGKDVELRCDPISGHTALYWYRQSLGQGLEFLIYFQGNSAPDKSGLPSDRFSAERTGGSVSTLTIQRTQQEDSAVYLCASSLESRGENIQYFGAGTRLSVL.

This clonotype was detected a few times. The CDR3 protein is CSVALVAGGPPYEQYF. CDR3 nucleotides: TGCAGCGTTGCACTCGTAGCGGGGGGCCCTCCCTACGAGCAGTACTTC. J is TRBJ2-7 and V is TRBV29-1; 10 positions match TRBD2. The CDR3 has 16 residues. V dropped 4 bases and J dropped 2; count of bases not matched to a gene: 11. Germline V gene sequence: CDR1 SQVTM, CDR2 ANQGSEA.

This chain uses TRBV11-2 with TRBJ1-1; tentatively, D is TRBD1 (5 bases). This CDR3 region has 13 residues. V was clipped by 0 bases and J by 6 bases, with 8 bases between them. Germline lookup yields CDR1 SGHAT and CDR2 FQNNGV. Written as DNA, the CDR3 is TGTGCCAGCAGCTTAGATCAAGGGGCTGAAGCTTTCTTT. Protein: CASSLDQGAEAFF.

This clonotype was counted many times. The chain carries TRBV5-1 and TRBJ2-2; 9 nucleotides align to TRBD2. CDR1 SGHRS and CDR2 YFSETQ come from the germline V gene. CDR3 length: 18 residues. Trimming removed 1 base from V and 4 bases from J; junction bases left unmatched: 11. CDR3 sequence (DNA): TGCGCCAGCAGCTTGTATCCAGCGGGGGGCCTCGGCACCGGGGAGCTGTTTTTT. Translation gives CASSLYPAGGLGTGELFF.

This clonotype has a handful of counts. The rearrangement joins TRBV5-5 to TRBJ2-7; 7 bases agree with TRBD1. Germline assignment: CDR1 SGHKS and CDR2 YYEKEE (reference sequence). V shed 4 bases and J 5 bases; nucleotides not matched to a gene: 3. There are 12 residues in the CDR3. The CDR3 coding sequence is TGTGCCAGCAGCAGGGACAGCGACGAGCAGTACTTC. As protein: CASSRDSDEQYF.

This clonotype occurred a few times. This chain joins TRBV13 and TRBJ2-5, with 15 positions matching TRBD2. The CDR3 is made up of 16 amino acids. Germline lookup yields CDR1 PRHDT and CDR2 FYEKMQ (reference sequence). V was pared by 4 bases and J by 7 bases, with 7 bases of the junction left unmatched. In nucleotides, the CDR3 is TGTGCCAGCAGCTCGGGACTAGCGGGAGGTGTGGCGACCCAGTACTTC. Amino acid sequence: CASSSGLAGGVATQYF.